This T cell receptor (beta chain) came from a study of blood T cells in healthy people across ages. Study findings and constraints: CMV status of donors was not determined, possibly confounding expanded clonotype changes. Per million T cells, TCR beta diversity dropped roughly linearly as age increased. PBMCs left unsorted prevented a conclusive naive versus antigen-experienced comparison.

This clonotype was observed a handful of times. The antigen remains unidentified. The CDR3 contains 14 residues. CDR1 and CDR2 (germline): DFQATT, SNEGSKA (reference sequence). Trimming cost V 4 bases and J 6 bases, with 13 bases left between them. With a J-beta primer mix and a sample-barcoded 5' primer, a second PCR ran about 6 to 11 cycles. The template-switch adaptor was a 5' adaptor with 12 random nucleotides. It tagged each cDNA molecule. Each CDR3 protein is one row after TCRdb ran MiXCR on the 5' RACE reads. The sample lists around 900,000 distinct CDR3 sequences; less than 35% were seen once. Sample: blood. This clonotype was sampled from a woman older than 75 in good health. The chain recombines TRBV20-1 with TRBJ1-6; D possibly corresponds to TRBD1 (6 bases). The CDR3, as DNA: TGCAGTGCTACCCCTGGACAGATTAATTCACCCCTCCACTTT. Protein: CSATPGQINSPLHF.